The T cell receptor (beta chain) described here comes from a study of human CD4 T cells and Enterobacteriaceae (dated by TCRdb to between 2020 and 2021). Study-wide conclusions, independent of this receptor: The only basis for inferring the reactivity of ex vivo clonotypes was matching nucleotide sequences to CFSE-low cultures from the same donors. Compared with specific clonotypes, broadly cross-reactive clonotypes seemed more expanded ex vivo, with 11 of 19 and about two thirds of the roughly 35 falling in the top 5%.

The ex vivo total memory CD4+ samples were sequenced at deep level, which gave a detection sensitivity of one cell in 200,000. Genomic DNA was extracted from cell pellets with the QIAamp DNA Micro Kit, and its quantity and purity were checked by spectrophotometry. The immunoSEQ multiplex PCR assay was used to amplify the TCR Vbeta CDR3 regions. The amplicons were sequenced on the Illumina HiSeq platform. The retrieved sequences were 87 nucleotides in length and included the CDR3 region. As for the authors' bioinformatics: A unique productive TCR Vbeta nucleotide sequence was defined as a clonotype and was quantified by productive template frequency from ImmunoSEQ Analyzer V3.0. A threshold at the top 5th percentile of each frequency-ranked repertoire was used to define expanded clonotypes. Repertoire overlap was computed as Chao-Jaccard with the R package fossil and visualized by nonmetric multidimensional scaling with the R package MASS. TCRdb limited this immuneACCESS table to in-frame rearrangements with V and J called. A share of clones is missing; checked studies link under half to unresolved V genes, and the rest is unexplained. The V and J calls and the clone size are those of that table, but D and trimming were determined from the DNA. A total of 27,000 or so clones appear in this sample, around four fifths of them only once. The ten largest make up over 1.5% of the sample.

Memory CD4+ T cells, defined as all CD4+ cells other than CD45RA+CCR7+CD95- naive cells, were FACS-sorted on a FACSAria III to a purity of over 95%. Blood from healthy donors came from blood donation centers in Switzerland. Positive selection with CD4 and CD14 magnetic microbeads was used to enrich total CD4+ T cells and monocytes. CD8+, CD14+, CD16+, CD56+, CD19+ and CD25-bright cells were excluded before sorting. In a couple of blood donors, total memory CD4+ T cells were sequenced directly ex vivo to assess in vivo expansion of bacteria-reactive clonotypes. Peripheral blood mononuclear cells were isolated from donor blood using Ficoll-Paque Plus. CDR1 and CDR2 (SEHNR, FQNEAQ) derive from the germline V gene (reference sequence). Spanning cysteine to phenylalanine, the CDR3 consists of 13 amino acids. Just the 39-base CDR3 DNA is kept, in frame starting at base 1. V is pruned by 8 bases and J by 3 bases, leaving 5 bases of the junction without a gene match.

In regard to this clone: The target of this receptor is not known. Base qualities are not recorded, but no much larger clone differs from it by a single base.

The chain is encoded by TRBV7-9 joined to TRBJ2-5; TRBD1 aligns with 8 central bases. This TCR was recovered from a human donor in good health. The sample taken for sequencing was memory CD4+ T cells from blood. In light of the paper, this sample's cell subset or site label describes: total memory CD4 T cells sorted directly ex vivo, unstimulated. The CDR3: CASQQGAKETQYF. The DNA sequence is TGTGCCAGCCAGCAGGGGGCTAAAGAGACCCAGTACTTC.